The 30 T cell receptor beta chains below all came from one sample that was sequenced in a study of OX40 agonist ivuxolimab in advanced cancers. Libraries were prepared by immunoSEQ multiplex PCR; TCRdb keeps only in-frame clonotypes and omits some of them. Seen here are 70,000 to 95,000 clones, about 91% observed once, and the top ten hold 0.4% to 0.55%. Sequences were derived from CD4+ or CD8+ T cells sorted from blood, sampled in a trial of the OX40 agonist ivuxolimab. Receptors were obtained from an adult with an advanced solid tumor such as melanoma, head and neck, liver or kidney cancer.

The chain uses TRBV28 and TRBJ1-2; D is possibly TRBD1 (5 bases). The CDR3 spans 16 residues. The germline V gene has CDR1 MDHEN and CDR2 SYDVKM. The ends were cut back, 3 bases at V and 3 bases at J, with 17 bases in the middle. DNA for the CDR3: TGTGCCAGCAGTTTCGGCCAGGGTAGGTTTGACTATGGCTACACCTTC. This gives the protein CASSFGQGRFDYGYTF.

There are a few counts of this clone. The chain joins TRBV5-4 to TRBJ2-3; TRBD2 matches at 13 bases. J was trimmed by 6 bases and V by 0 bases; bases with no gene match: 7. There are 17 residues in the CDR3. Germline V lookup: CDR1 SGHNT, CDR2 YYREEE (reference sequence). The CDR3 DNA sequence: TGTGCCAGCAGCTTGGAGGGACTAGCGGGGCGAGGGGATACGCAGTATTTT. This encodes CASSLEGLAGRGDTQYF.

CDR3: CASSPTGANTGELFF. In DNA, the CDR3 is TGTGCCAGCAGCCCCACAGGGGCTAACACCGGGGAGCTGTTTTTT. The chain couples TRBV6-8 to TRBJ2-2; 7 nucleotides line up with TRBD1. Germline assignment: CDR1 MNHGY and CDR2 SAAAGT. This CDR3 has 15 amino acids. With V trimmed by 6 bases and J by 2 bases, 6 bases remained unmatched.

The rearrangement links TRBV19 to TRBJ2-3; perhaps TRBD2 as D (6 bases). V gave up 6 bases and J gave up 6 bases, with 16 bases separating them. From germline, CDR1 is LNHDA and CDR2 SQIVND (reference sequence). The CDR3 has 14 amino acids. For the CDR3, the DNA is TGTGCCAGTAGAAGGGGCGGGGTGATCGATACGCAGTATTTT. Encoded protein: CASRRGGVIDTQYF.

The V gene is TRBV5-1, the J gene TRBJ1-3; unclear D gene. Trimming removed 2 bases at V and 4 bases at J, with 7 bases between. There are 13 residues in the CDR3. Germline CDR1 SGHRS, CDR2 YFSETQ. Here the CDR3 DNA reads TGCGCCAGCAGCTTTGAACAGGGAAACACCATATATTTT. Its translation: CASSFEQGNTIYF.

About this clone itself: This CDR3 is also generated by other DNA sequences in the sample. This sequence joins TRBV30 and TRBJ1-1; TRBD1 aligns across 10 bases. The V gene end was trimmed by 2 bases and the J gene end by 8 bases; junction bases not matched to a gene: 11. The V gene's germline CDR1 is GTSNPN and CDR2 SVGIG (reference sequence). This CDR3 has 15 residues. CDR3 protein: CAWSPQTGGVAEAFF. CDR3 bases: TGTGCCTGGAGTCCTCAGACAGGGGGCGTCGCCGAAGCTTTCTTT.

This rearrangement joins TRBV9 to TRBJ2-3; D assignment may be TRBD1 or TRBD2 (7 bases each). Germline lookup yields CDR1 SGDLS and CDR2 YYNGEE. The CDR3 totals 16 residues. Trimming removed 0 bases at V and 7 bases at J, with 18 bases between. For the CDR3, the DNA is TGTGCCAGCAGCGTAGCAGGGGGGGGAAGGCCCTATACGCAGTATTTT. This translates into CASSVAGGGRPYTQYF.

The chain links TRBV11-2 to TRBJ2-7; no clear D gene. This CDR3 spans 14 amino acids. Trimming shortened V by 4 bases and J by 3 bases, and 13 bases separated the two germline ends. CDR1 is SGHAT and CDR2 is FQNNGV in the germline V gene. The CDR3 sequence: CASSSLRQGYEQYF. CDR3 coding DNA: TGTGCCAGCAGCTCACTCCGACAAGGCTACGAGCAGTACTTC.

J is TRBJ2-1 and V is TRBV30; 9 nucleotides align to TRBD1. The CDR3 runs 17 residues. Germline CDR1 is GTSNPN and CDR2 is SVGIG (reference sequence). The V and J ends lost 0 bases and 5 bases, in that order; junction bases with no gene match: 11. CDR3 amino acids: CAWSVRLGGQGNNEQFF. DNA of the CDR3: TGTGCCTGGAGTGTACGCCTTGGGGGACAGGGTAACAATGAGCAGTTCTTC.

This rearrangement joins TRBV30 to TRBJ2-2, with D unclear. The CDR3 runs 14 residues. V was clipped by 4 bases and J by 0 bases, with 9 bases between them. CDR1 is GTSNPN and CDR2 is SVGIG in the germline V gene (reference sequence). The DNA of the CDR3 is TGTGCCTGGAAGCCGGGTTCGAACACCGGGGAGCTGTTTTTT. The encoded protein is CAWKPGSNTGELFF.

V usage is TRBV6-1 and J usage is TRBJ1-4; weak D call: TRBD1 (5 bases). Germline V gene lookup returns CDR1 MNHNS and CDR2 SASEGT. The CDR3 is made up of 15 amino acids. V was pared by 3 bases and J by 4 bases, with 12 bases between. CDR3 region: CASSDSGTVNEKLFF. The CDR3 DNA is TGTGCCAGCAGTGATTCCGGGACGGTTAATGAAAAACTGTTTTTT.

J is TRBJ2-2 and V is TRBV27, with D hard to call. This CDR3 is 14 amino acids long. The V gene lost 9 bases and the J gene lost 1 base, with 12 bases spanning the gap. Germline values: CDR1 MNHEY, CDR2 SMNVEV (reference sequence). The CDR3 region has the DNA TGTGCCAGTCGTGTCTCGGAGAACACCGGGGAGCTGTTTTTT. It is translated as CASRVSENTGELFF.

The chain joins TRBV6-1 to TRBJ2-3; 12 bases map to TRBD2. CDR1 and CDR2 from the germline V gene are MNHNS and SASEGT. After removal of 6 bases from V and 4 bases from J, the junction contained 5 bases not matched to a gene. The CDR3 loop spans 15 amino acids. This chain's CDR3 is CASSSLAGGPDTQYF. The CDR3 nucleotides are TGTGCCAGCAGCAGCCTAGCGGGAGGGCCAGATACGCAGTATTTT.

This chain joins TRBV19 and TRBJ1-1, with 8 bases lining up with TRBD1. Germline V gives CDR1 LNHDA, CDR2 SQIVND (reference sequence). This CDR3 comprises 14 residues. V lost 6 bases to trimming and J lost 4 bases; unmatched junction nucleotides: 7. The CDR3 DNA sequence: TGTGCCAGTAGGACTCGGACAGGGATCACTGAAGCTTTCTTT. It yields the protein CASRTRTGITEAFF.

The chain carries TRBV5-1 and TRBJ2-2; D possibly corresponds to TRBD1 (6 bases). The V end lost 4 bases, the J end lost 5 bases, and 12 bases lay between the germline ends. The CDR3 consists of 14 residues. Germline-derived CDR1 and CDR2 are SGHRS and YFSETQ. Here the CDR3 DNA reads TGCGCCAGCAGCCCACAGGGTTGGACCGGGGAGCTGTTTTTT. It specifies CASSPQGWTGELFF.

The chain has TRBV23-1 and TRBJ2-5, with 7 nucleotides matching TRBD1. TRBV23-1 is filed as an ORF, its function uncertain. The CDR3 runs to 15 residues. The trim removed 2 bases at V and 4 bases at J, leaving 7 bases unmatched. The CDR3 sequence is CASSQPETGPETQYF. The CDR3 DNA reads as TGCGCCAGCAGTCAACCCGAGACAGGGCCAGAGACCCAGTACTTC.

This chain links TRBV29-1 with TRBJ2-1, with 14 positions matching TRBD2. CDR1 is SQVTM, CDR2 ANQGSEA, per germline. The CDR3 length is 15 residues. The J segment lost 10 bases and the V segment lost 6 bases, leaving 11 bases of the junction unmatched. CDR3 region: CSVKPGTSGGGEQFF. The DNA for the CDR3 is TGCAGCGTCAAGCCCGGGACTAGCGGGGGTGGGGAGCAGTTCTTC.

The rearrangement uses TRBV5-1 and TRBJ1-1, with 7 bases lining up with TRBD1. This CDR3 contains 14 residues. Germline V gives CDR1 SGHRS, CDR2 YFSETQ. The J segment lost 1 base and the V segment lost 5 bases, leaving 5 bases of the junction unmatched. The CDR3 reads CASRAGTENTEAFF. The CDR3, as DNA: TGCGCCAGCAGAGCCGGGACAGAGAACACTGAAGCTTTCTTT.

This rearrangement joins TRBV13 to TRBJ2-1; no clear D gene. The CDR3 covers 16 residues. The germline CDR1 and CDR2 sequences are PRHDT and FYEKMQ (reference sequence). The germline V and J ends were trimmed by 0 bases and 0 bases, with 9 bases remaining between them. The CDR3 reads CASSLGSPTSYNEQFF. As DNA, the CDR3 is TGTGCCAGCAGCTTAGGGAGCCCAACCTCCTACAATGAGCAGTTCTTC.

This clone has a handful of counts. V usage is TRBV11-3 and J usage is TRBJ2-2; possibly TRBD1 or TRBD2 for D (5 bases each). The CDR3 spans 13 residues. The germline V gene has CDR1 SGHNT and CDR2 YENEEA. Trimming removed 5 bases at V and 4 bases at J, with 8 bases between. Written as DNA, the CDR3 is TGTGCCAGCAGCATGAGGGGCACCGGGGAGCTGTTTTTT. Protein product: CASSMRGTGELFF.

This clone was detected only a few times. The J gene is TRBJ1-2, the V gene TRBV9, with 7 bases that match TRBD1. The V gene end was trimmed by 3 bases and the J gene end by 7 bases; junction bases not matched to a gene: 3. The CDR3 totals 12 residues. In germline, CDR1 is SGDLS, CDR2 YYNGEE. CDR3 nucleotides: TGTGCCAGCAGCGCTTACAGGGGTGGCTACACCTTC. This encodes CASSAYRGGYTF.

This chain uses TRBV6-1 with TRBJ1-1; D is undetermined. Germline V gene lookup returns CDR1 MNHNS and CDR2 SASEGT. The CDR3 has 13 amino acids. V was shortened by 1 base and J by 7 bases, with 10 bases between the two germline ends. The CDR3 protein is CASSEVGLIEAFF. CDR3 nucleotides: TGTGCCAGCAGTGAAGTAGGCCTCATTGAAGCTTTCTTT.

V usage is TRBV5-1 and J usage is TRBJ2-3; the match to TRBD2 covers 14 bases. There are 18 residues in the CDR3. CDR1 SGHRS and CDR2 YFSETQ come from the germline V gene. V dropped 0 bases and J dropped 5; count of bases not matched to a gene: 8. CDR3 nucleotides: TGCGCCAGCAGCTTGGAGTCGGCGGGACTAGCGGGGGAAGATACGCAGTATTTT. Translating it yields CASSLESAGLAGEDTQYF.

V gene TRBV7-6 combines with J gene TRBJ2-2; D possibly uses TRBD1 or TRBD2 (5 bases each). From germline, CDR1 is SGHVS and CDR2 FNYEAQ. This CDR3 spans 17 amino acids. The V end lost 5 bases, the J end lost 5 bases, and 21 bases lay between the germline ends. This chain's CDR3 is CASSLRGQGGMTGELFF. CDR3 DNA sequence: TGTGCCAGCAGCCTCCGGGGTCAGGGTGGTATGACCGGGGAGCTGTTTTTT.

The V and J genes are TRBV7-2 and TRBJ2-5; TRBD2 matches 7 bases. Germline V gene data show CDR1 as SGHTA and CDR2 as FQGNSA. This CDR3 region has 13 residues. The V segment lost 4 bases and the J segment 2 bases; nucleotides outside the gene matches: 1. CDR3 loop: CASSSGLQETQYF. CDR3 sequence (DNA): TGTGCCAGCAGCTCGGGACTACAAGAGACCCAGTACTTC. Supplemented by reference TRBV7-2 and TRBJ2-5, the full variable domain reads GAGVSQSPSNKVTEKGKDVELRCDPISGHTALYWYRQSLGQGLEFLIYFQGNSAPDKSGLPSDRFSAERTGGSVSTLTIQRTQQEDSAVYLCASSSGLQETQYFGPGTRLLVL.

The CDR3 spells CASSSQGGGYGYTF. The CDR3 DNA reads as TGTGCCAGCAGCTCTCAGGGAGGAGGGTATGGCTACACCTTC. This sequence joins TRBV7-3 and TRBJ1-2, with a weak D call TRBD1 (5 bases). The CDR3 covers 14 residues. CDR1 and CDR2 (germline): SGHTA, FQGTGA. Trimming cost V 4 bases and J 5 bases, with 14 bases left between them.

The CDR3 here is CASSPEGAGSPLHF. The CDR3 bases are TGTGCCAGCAGCCCCGAGGGGGCAGGGTCACCCCTCCACTTT. This chain uses TRBV7-3 with TRBJ1-6; 7 bases fit TRBD1. In germline, CDR1 is SGHTA, CDR2 FQGTGA. The ends lost 5 bases at V and 10 bases at J; junction bases unmatched: 8. The CDR3 covers 14 residues.

The chain combines TRBV30 with TRBJ1-3; the D is unclear. The CDR3 consists of 15 residues. The V gene lost 2 bases and the J gene lost 7 bases, with 18 bases spanning the gap. The germline gives CDR1 GTSNPN, CDR2 SVGIG (reference sequence). DNA for the CDR3: TGTGCCTGGAGTACCCCAGGCGGAAACGGGAACACCATATATTTT. Translated: CAWSTPGGNGNTIYF.

The V and J genes are TRBV7-2 and TRBJ2-1; maybe TRBD2 (6 bases). The length of the CDR3 is 15 residues. V was trimmed by 5 bases and J by 1 base, leaving 12 bases between them. Germline V gene sequence: CDR1 SGHTA, CDR2 FQGNSA. In DNA form, the CDR3 reads TGTGCCAGCAGCCTTAGCGGAACTTCCTACAATGAGCAGTTCTTC. This codes for CASSLSGTSYNEQFF.

The rearrangement links TRBV18 to TRBJ2-5; 8 nucleotides line up with TRBD1. The CDR3 length is 14 residues. Per germline, CDR1 KGHSH and CDR2 LQKENI. Unmatched junction bases numbered 4, after V lost 2 bases and J lost 5 bases. The chain's CDR3 is CASSPGQGRETQYF. CDR3 DNA: TGTGCCAGCTCACCAGGACAGGGCCGTGAGACCCAGTACTTC.